This T cell receptor beta chain emerged from a study of radiation and T cells in renal cell carcinoma. Study outcomes and limitations: Pretreatment tumor biopsies were lacking, so baseline clonotypes are unknown.

Time point in this sample: baseline pretreatment blood. Sample treatment: 15 Gy SBRT to primary tumor, nephrectomy 4 weeks later. The table came from immunoSEQ multiplex PCR; TCRdb's copy has only in-frame clones and leaves some out. The table has 70,000 to 100,000 clones, 82% seen once. The CDR3 runs to 15 residues. The germline V gene has CDR1 MNHNS and CDR2 SASEGT. J gave up 4 bases and V 5 bases, and 7 bases lay outside the gene matches. Concerning this clone: The antigen remains undetermined.

The sequence was collected from a man in his sixties with renal cell carcinoma. The chain carries TRBV6-1 and TRBJ1-4, with 7 bases fitting TRBD1. Source: blood, taken from a patient whose treatment included radiotherapy and nephrectomy. For the CDR3, the DNA is TGTGCCAGCAGTCCGAGGACAGGCTTTAATGAAAAACTGTTTTTT. Translating gives CASSPRTGFNEKLFF.